This T cell receptor beta chain was captured in a study of T cell repertoires in ileal Crohn's disease. This clone was detected only a few times. Some clones are missing from TCRdb's copy, which holds only in-frame ones; the method was immunoSEQ multiplex PCR. The sample holds about 31,000 clones, approximately 78% seen once. CDR3 length: 15 residues. Trimming stripped 0 bases from V and 0 bases from J, with 8 bases between. Germline V CDR1 and CDR2: PRHDT, FYEKMQ (reference sequence). The clonotype comes from an adult with Crohn's disease. Sequencing input: ileal tissue. The V call is TRBV13, the J call TRBJ1-2; D is unclear. The CDR3 sequence is CASSLGYVPNYGYTF. The DNA of the CDR3 is TGTGCCAGCAGCTTAGGCTACGTACCTAACTATGGCTACACCTTC.